Shown below are 3 T cell receptor beta chains from a single sample sequenced in a study of cytomegalovirus exposure and HLA in healthy donors. Use of 60 Vbeta and 13 Jbeta primers characterized the PCR. Some clones are missing from TCRdb's copy, which holds only in-frame ones; the method was immunoSEQ multiplex PCR. The table records 200,000 or so clones, approximately 80% of them present only once. The sample was PBMCs. The source of these receptors is a boy between 2 and 10 years old in good health and CMV-seronegative.

This rearrangement joins TRBV11-2 to TRBJ1-5, with D possibly TRBD1 on 6 matching bases. With 5 bases removed from V and 2 bases from J, the gap between germline ends came to 16 bases. CDR1 is SGHAT, CDR2 FQNNGV, per germline. The CDR3 length is 16 residues. The CDR3 loop is CASSPGQTRGNQPQHF. CDR3 bases: TGTGCCAGCAGCCCAGGACAGACTCGCGGCAATCAGCCCCAGCATTTT.

This chain joins TRBV5-6 and TRBJ2-5; no definite D call. The ends were cut back, 0 bases at V and 5 bases at J, with 8 bases in the middle. The CDR3 totals 13 residues. Per the germline V gene, CDR1 is SGHDT and CDR2 is YYEEEE. CDR3 DNA: TGTGCCAGCAGCTTGGGGTCCAGGGAGACCCAGTACTTC. Translating it yields CASSLGSRETQYF. The full variable domain, its missing parts supplied by reference TRBV5-6 and TRBJ2-5, is DAGVTQSPTHLIKTRGQQVTLRCSPKSGHDTVSWYQQALGQGPQFIFQYYEEEERQRGNFPDRFSGHQFPNYSSELNVNALLLGDSALYLCASSLGSRETQYFGPGTRLLVL.

This chain links TRBV4-1 with TRBJ2-7, with 15 bases that match TRBD2. CDR1 and CDR2 (germline): MGHRA, YSYEKL. With 5 bases clipped from V and 0 bases from J, the junction kept 11 bases outside the gene matches. The CDR3 loop spans 19 amino acids. CDR3: CASSFTAGTSGGSSYEQYF. The CDR3 coding sequence is TGCGCCAGCAGCTTTACAGCCGGGACTAGCGGGGGGAGCTCCTACGAGCAGTACTTC.